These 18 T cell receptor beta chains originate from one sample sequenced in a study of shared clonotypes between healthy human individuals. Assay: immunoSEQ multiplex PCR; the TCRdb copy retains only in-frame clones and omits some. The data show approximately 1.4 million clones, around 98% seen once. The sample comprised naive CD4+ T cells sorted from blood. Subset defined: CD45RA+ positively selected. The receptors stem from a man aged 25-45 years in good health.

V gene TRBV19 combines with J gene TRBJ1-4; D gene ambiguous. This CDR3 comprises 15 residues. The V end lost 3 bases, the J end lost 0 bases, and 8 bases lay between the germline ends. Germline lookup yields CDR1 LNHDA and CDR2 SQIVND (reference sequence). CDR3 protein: CASSISLSTNEKLFF. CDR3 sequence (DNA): TGTGCCAGTAGTATCAGCCTCTCAACTAATGAAAAACTGTTTTTT.

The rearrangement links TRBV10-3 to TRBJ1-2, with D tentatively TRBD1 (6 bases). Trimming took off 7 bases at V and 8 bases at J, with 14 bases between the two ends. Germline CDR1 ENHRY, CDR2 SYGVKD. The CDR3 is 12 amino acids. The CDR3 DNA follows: TGTGCCATCACTACAGGGAACGGGGGCTACACCTTC. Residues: CAITTGNGGYTF.

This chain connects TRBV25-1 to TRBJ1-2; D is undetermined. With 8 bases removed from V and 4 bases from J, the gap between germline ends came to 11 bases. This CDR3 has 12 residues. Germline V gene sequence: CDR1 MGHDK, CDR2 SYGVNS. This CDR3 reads CASSGAVYGYTF. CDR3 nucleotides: TGTGCCAGCTCGGGAGCTGTCTATGGCTACACCTTC.

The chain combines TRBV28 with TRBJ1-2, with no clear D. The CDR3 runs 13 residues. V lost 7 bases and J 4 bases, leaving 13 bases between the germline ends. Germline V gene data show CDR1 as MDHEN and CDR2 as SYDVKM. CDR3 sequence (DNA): TGTGCCAGCACCCCAAGCCCGACCTATGGCTACACCTTC. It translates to CASTPSPTYGYTF.

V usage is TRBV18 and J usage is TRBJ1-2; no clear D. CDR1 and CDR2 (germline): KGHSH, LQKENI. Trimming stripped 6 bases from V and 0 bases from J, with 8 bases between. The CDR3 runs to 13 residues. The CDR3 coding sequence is TGTGCCAGCTCTCTACAAGCTAACTATGGCTACACCTTC. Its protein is CASSLQANYGYTF.

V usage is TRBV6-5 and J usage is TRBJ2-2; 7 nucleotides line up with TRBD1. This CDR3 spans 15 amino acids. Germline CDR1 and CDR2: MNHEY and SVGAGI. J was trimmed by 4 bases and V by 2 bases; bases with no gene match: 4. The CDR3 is CASSYRGPGTGELFF. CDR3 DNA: TGTGCCAGCAGTTACAGGGGGCCGGGCACCGGGGAGCTGTTTTTT.

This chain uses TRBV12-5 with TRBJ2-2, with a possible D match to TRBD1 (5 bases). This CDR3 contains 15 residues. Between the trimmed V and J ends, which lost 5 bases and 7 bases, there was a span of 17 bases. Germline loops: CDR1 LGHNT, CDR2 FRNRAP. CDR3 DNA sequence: TGTGCTAGTGGTGCCGACAGAACTATCGGCGGGGAGCTGTTTTTT. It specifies CASGADRTIGGELFF. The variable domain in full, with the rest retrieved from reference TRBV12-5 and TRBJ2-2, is DARVTQTPRHKVTEMGQEVTMRCQPILGHNTVFWYRQTMMQGLELLAYFRNRAPLDDSGMPKDRFSAEMPDATLATLKIQPSEPRDSAVYFCASGADRTIGGELFFGEGSRLTVL.

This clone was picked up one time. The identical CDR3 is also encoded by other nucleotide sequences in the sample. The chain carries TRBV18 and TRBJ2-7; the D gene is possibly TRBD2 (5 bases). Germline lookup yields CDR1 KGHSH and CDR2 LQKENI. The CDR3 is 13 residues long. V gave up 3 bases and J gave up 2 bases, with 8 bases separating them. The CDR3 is CASSPSGTYEQYF. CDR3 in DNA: TGTGCCAGCTCACCCTCGGGGACCTACGAGCAGTACTTC.

The CDR3 here is CASSLPQVRQGGRDYEQYF. The CDR3 DNA follows: TGCGCCAGCAGCTTGCCGCAGGTGCGACAGGGCGGGAGGGACTACGAGCAGTACTTC. J is TRBJ2-7 and V is TRBV5-1, with TRBD2 identical over 9 bases. The CDR3 has 19 residues. Germline-derived CDR1 and CDR2 are SGHRS and YFSETQ. J lost 3 bases, V lost 1 base, and 17 bases had no gene match.

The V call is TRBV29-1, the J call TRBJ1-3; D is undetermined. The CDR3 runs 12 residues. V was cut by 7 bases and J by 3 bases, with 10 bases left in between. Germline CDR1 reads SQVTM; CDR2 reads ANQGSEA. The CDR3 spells CSAVYRGNTIYF. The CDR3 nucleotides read TGCAGCGCCGTTTACCGTGGAAACACCATATATTTT. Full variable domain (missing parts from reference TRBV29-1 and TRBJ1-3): SAVISQKPSRDICQRGTSLTIQCQVDSQVTMMFWYRQQPGQSLTLIATANQGSEATYESGFVIDKFPISRPNLTFSTLTVSNMSPEDSSIYLCSAVYRGNTIYFGEGSWLTVV.

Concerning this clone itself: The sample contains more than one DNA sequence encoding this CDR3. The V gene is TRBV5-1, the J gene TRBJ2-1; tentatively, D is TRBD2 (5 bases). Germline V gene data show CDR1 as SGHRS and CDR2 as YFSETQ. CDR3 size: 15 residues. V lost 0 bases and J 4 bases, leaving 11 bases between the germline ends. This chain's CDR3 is CASSLGLADYNEQFF. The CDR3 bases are TGCGCCAGCAGCTTGGGGCTAGCAGATTACAATGAGCAGTTCTTC.

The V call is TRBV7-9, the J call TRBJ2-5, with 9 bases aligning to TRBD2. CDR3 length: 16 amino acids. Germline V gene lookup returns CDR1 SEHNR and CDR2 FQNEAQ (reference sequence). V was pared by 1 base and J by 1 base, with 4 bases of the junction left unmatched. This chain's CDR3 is CASSLGLADFQETQYF. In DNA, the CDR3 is TGTGCCAGCAGCTTAGGACTAGCGGATTTCCAAGAGACCCAGTACTTC.

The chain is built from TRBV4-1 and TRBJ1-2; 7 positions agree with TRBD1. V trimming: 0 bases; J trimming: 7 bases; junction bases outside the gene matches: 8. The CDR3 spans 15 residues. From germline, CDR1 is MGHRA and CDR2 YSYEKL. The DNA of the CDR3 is TGCGCCAGCAGCCAAGAGCACAGGGGATATAGTGGCTACACCTTC. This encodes CASSQEHRGYSGYTF.

CDR3 bases: TGTGCCAGCAGCCCGGGACAGCTCCAAGAGACCCAGTACTTC. It codes for CASSPGQLQETQYF. The chain uses TRBV9 and TRBJ2-5; 7 bases are shared with TRBD1. This CDR3 has 14 amino acids. The germline V gene encodes CDR1 SGDLS and CDR2 YYNGEE. Trimming removed 4 bases from V and 1 base from J; junction bases left unmatched: 4.

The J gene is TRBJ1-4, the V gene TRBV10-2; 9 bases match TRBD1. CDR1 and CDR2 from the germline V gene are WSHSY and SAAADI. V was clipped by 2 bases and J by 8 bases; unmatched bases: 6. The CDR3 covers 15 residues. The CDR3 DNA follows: TGCGCCAGCAGTGAGCCCCGGGACAGGGACGAAAAACTGTTTTTT. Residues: CASSEPRDRDEKLFF.

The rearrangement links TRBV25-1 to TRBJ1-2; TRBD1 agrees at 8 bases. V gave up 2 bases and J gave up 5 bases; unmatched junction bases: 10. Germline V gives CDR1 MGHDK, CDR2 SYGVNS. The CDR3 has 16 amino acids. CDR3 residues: CASSEGSGGGWYGYTF. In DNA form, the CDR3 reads TGTGCCAGCAGTGAAGGGTCAGGGGGCGGTTGGTATGGCTACACCTTC.

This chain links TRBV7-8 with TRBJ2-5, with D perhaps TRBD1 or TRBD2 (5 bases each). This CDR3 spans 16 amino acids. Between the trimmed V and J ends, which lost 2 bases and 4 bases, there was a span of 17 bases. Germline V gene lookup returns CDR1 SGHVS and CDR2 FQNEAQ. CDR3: CASSLMWQRGRETQYF. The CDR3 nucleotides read TGTGCCAGCAGCTTAATGTGGCAGAGGGGCCGAGAGACCCAGTACTTC.

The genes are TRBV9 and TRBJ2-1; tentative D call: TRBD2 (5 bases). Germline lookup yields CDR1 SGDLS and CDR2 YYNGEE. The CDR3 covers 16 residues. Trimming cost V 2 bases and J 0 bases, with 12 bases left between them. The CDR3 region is CASSVASRFSYNEQFF. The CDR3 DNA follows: TGTGCCAGCAGCGTGGCTAGCCGCTTCTCCTACAATGAGCAGTTCTTC. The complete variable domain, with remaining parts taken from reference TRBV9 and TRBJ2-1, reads DSGVTQTPKHLITATGQRVTLRCSPRSGDLSVYWYQQSLDQGLQFLIQYYNGEERAKGNILERFSAQQFPDLHSELNLSSLELGDSALYFCASSVASRFSYNEQFFGPGTRLTVL.